This TCR beta chain was recovered during a study of cytomegalovirus exposure and HLA in healthy donors. About the study: Within an early data release were 80 million to 90 million unique TCRs drawn from HLA-typed donors.

Use of 60 Vbeta and 13 Jbeta primers characterized the PCR. Sequencing used immunoSEQ multiplex PCR; TCRdb keeps in-frame clones, though not all of them. This table has about 160,000 clones, around four fifths appearing once. Study conclusions and caveats: Per a prior analysis, the majority of TCR beta V segments were productive roughly 87% or roughly 30% of the time. In a later analysis, across HLA loci, associated TCR counts were highest for DRB1, lowest for HLA-C.

Comments on this clone: No antigen is known for it.

CDR3 length: 14 amino acids. Germline-derived CDR1 and CDR2 are LNHDA and SQIVND (reference sequence). The V segment lost 5 bases and the J segment 10 bases; nucleotides outside the gene matches: 5. This chain links TRBV19 with TRBJ2-2, with 12 nucleotides matching TRBD2. The sequence was obtained from a man in his late teens or twenties in good health and CMV-seropositive. Sequenced sample: PBMCs. The DNA of the CDR3 is TGTGCCAGTAGTGCTAGCGGGAGGGCCGAGGAGCTGTTTTTT. Protein product: CASSASGRAEELFF.